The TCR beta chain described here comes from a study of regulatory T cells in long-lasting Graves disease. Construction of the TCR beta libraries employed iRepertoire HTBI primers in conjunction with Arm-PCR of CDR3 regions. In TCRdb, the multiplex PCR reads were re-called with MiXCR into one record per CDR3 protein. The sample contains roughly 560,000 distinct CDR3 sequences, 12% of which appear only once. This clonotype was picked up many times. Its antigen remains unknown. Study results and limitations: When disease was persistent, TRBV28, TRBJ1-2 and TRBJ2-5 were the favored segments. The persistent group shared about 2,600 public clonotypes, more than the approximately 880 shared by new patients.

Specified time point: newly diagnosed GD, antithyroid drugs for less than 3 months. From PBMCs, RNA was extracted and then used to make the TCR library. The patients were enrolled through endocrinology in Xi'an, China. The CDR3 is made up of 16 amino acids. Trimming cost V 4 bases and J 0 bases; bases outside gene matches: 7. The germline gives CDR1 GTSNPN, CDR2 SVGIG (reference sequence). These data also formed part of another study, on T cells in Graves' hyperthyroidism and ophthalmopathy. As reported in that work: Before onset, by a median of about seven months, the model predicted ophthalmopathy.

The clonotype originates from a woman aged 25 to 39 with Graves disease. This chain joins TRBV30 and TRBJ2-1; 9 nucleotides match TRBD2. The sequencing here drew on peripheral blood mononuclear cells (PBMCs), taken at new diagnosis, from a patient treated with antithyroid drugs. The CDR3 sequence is CAWTSAGGSSYNEQFF. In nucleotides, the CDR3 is TGTGCCTGGACGTCGGCGGGAGGGAGCTCCTACAATGAGCAGTTCTTC.